The TCR beta chain described here comes from a study of cytomegalovirus exposure and HLA in healthy donors. Concerning this clone itself: Its specificity is unknown.

General study points: Sequencing likely generated an artifact that appeared as a cluster of highly shared sequence variants.

CDR1 and CDR2 from the germline V gene are LGHNA and YSLEER. V lost 3 bases to trimming and J lost 4 bases, with 13 bases between them. The CDR3 totals 14 residues. The PCR employed 60 Vbeta primers together with 13 Jbeta primers. TCRdb's copy holds only in-frame clones and misses some; the assay was immunoSEQ multiplex PCR. The sample lists fewer than 40,000 clones, 70% to 90% seen once, with roughly 11% in the top ten. The sample was PBMCs. The TCR comes from a woman aged 40 to 50 in good health and CMV-seropositive. This sequence joins TRBV4-3 and TRBJ2-7; no definite D call. The CDR3 loop reads CASSQSAADYEQYF. The CDR3 nucleotides read TGCGCCAGCAGCCAGTCCGCCGCGGATTACGAGCAGTACTTC.